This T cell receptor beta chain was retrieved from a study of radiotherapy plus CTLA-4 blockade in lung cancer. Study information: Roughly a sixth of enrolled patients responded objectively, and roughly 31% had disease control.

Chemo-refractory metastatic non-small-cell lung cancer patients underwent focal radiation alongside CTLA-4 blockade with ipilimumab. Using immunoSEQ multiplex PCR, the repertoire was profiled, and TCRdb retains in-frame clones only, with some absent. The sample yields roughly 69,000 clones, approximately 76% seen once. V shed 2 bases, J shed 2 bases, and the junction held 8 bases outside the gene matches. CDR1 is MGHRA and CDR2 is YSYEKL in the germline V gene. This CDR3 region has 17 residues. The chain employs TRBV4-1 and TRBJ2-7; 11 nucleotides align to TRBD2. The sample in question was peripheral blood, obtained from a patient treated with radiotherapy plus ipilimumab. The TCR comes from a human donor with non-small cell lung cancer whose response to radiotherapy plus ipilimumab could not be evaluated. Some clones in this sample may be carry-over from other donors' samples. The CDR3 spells CASSQYAGTSGPYEQYF. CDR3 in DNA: TGCGCCAGCAGCCAATATGCCGGGACTAGCGGACCCTACGAGCAGTACTTC.